This entry lists 5 T cell receptor beta chains sequenced from one sample in a study of blood T cell repertoires in COVID-19. The protocol was immunoSEQ multiplex PCR, while the TCRdb copy is restricted to in-frame clones and leaves out a portion. Here the sample spans over 55,000 clones, around 90% being singletons. The material sequenced was peripheral blood. The receptors derive from a woman older than 75 with acute or convalescent COVID-19.

The chain couples TRBV18 to TRBJ2-1, with TRBD2 matching over 9 bases. The V gene end was trimmed by 0 bases and the J gene end by 5 bases; junction bases not matched to a gene: 5. This CDR3 is built from 16 residues. Germline CDR1 KGHSH, CDR2 LQKENI. The CDR3 spells CASSPPQLAGNNEQFF. CDR3 bases: TGTGCCAGCTCACCACCCCAGCTAGCGGGGAACAATGAGCAGTTCTTC. Drawing the rest from reference TRBV18 and TRBJ2-1, the complete variable domain is NAGVMQNPRHLVRRRGQEARLRCSPMKGHSHVYWYRQLPEEGLKFMVYLQKENIIDESGMPKERFSAEFPKEGPSILRIQQVVRGDSAAYFCASSPPQLAGNNEQFFGPGTRLTVL.

J is TRBJ2-1 and V is TRBV13, with TRBD1 matching 9 bases. J gave up 6 bases and V 5 bases, and 5 bases lay outside the gene matches. CDR3 length: 14 residues. CDR1 is PRHDT and CDR2 is FYEKMQ in the germline V gene (reference sequence). The CDR3 here is CASSLTGGFNEQFF. CDR3 sequence (DNA): TGTGCCAGCAGCCTAACAGGGGGCTTCAATGAGCAGTTCTTC.

The V gene is TRBV6-4, the J gene TRBJ1-1, with a weak D call TRBD1 (6 bases). This CDR3 has 13 amino acids. The germline gives CDR1 MRHNA, CDR2 SNTAGT. The V end was cut by 4 bases, the J end by 7 bases, with 13 bases between. The CDR3 nucleotides are TGTGCCAGCAGTGCTTCGCAGGGGTTTGAAGCTTTCTTT. Translating gives CASSASQGFEAFF.

The chain couples TRBV7-8 to TRBJ2-7, with a tentative D call TRBD1 (7 bases). CDR3 length: 13 residues. Trimming shortened V by 2 bases and J by 4 bases, and 9 bases separated the two germline ends. Germline V gives CDR1 SGHVS, CDR2 FQNEAQ. The DNA for the CDR3 is TGTGCCAGCAGCTTACCAGGGGGGTACGAGCAGTACTTC. Amino acids: CASSLPGGYEQYF.

The chain links TRBV7-6 to TRBJ2-7; TRBD1 is a possible D gene (6 bases). V was trimmed by 0 bases and J by 6 bases, leaving 9 bases between them. Germline CDR1 SGHVS, CDR2 FNYEAQ. This CDR3 comprises 13 residues. The CDR3, as DNA: TGTGCCAGCAGCTTAGCGGGGGCAGGCGAGCAGTACTTC. Residues: CASSLAGAGEQYF.